Given below is one T cell receptor beta chain in context. Using immunoSEQ multiplex PCR, the repertoire was profiled, and TCRdb retains in-frame clones only, with some absent. The table shows over 110,000 clones, with around 86% occurring only once. This sample stems from a study of cytomegalovirus exposure and HLA in healthy donors. This CDR3 has 13 amino acids. V shed 2 bases and J shed 4 bases, with 5 bases lying between them. The germline V gene has CDR1 MNHNS and CDR2 SASEGT. The chain has TRBV6-1 and TRBJ2-2; D is unclear. This receptor was identified in a man between 18 and 35 years old in good health and CMV-seropositive. What was sequenced was PBMCs. Here the CDR3 reads CASSESSTGELFF. CDR3 DNA: TGTGCCAGCAGTGAATCGTCCACCGGGGAGCTGTTTTTT.